Following are 32 T cell receptor beta chains from one sample sequenced in a study of blood T cell repertoires in COVID-19. Clones were sequenced by immunoSEQ multiplex PCR, and TCRdb holds only the in-frame ones, with some missing. The sample lists about 42,000 clones, 70% to 90% seen once, with under 15% in the top ten. Sequenced: peripheral blood. Receptor source: a woman in her 70s in a cohort sampled during active COVID-19.

The rearrangement joins TRBV4-2 to TRBJ1-1; no definite D call. The germline gives CDR1 LGHNA, CDR2 YNFKEQ. Between the trimmed V and J ends, which lost 0 bases and 1 base, there was a span of 9 bases. The CDR3 is made up of 15 amino acids. CDR3 in DNA: TGTGCCAGCAGCCAAGACCCCCTTAGGAACACTGAAGCTTTCTTT. This codes for CASSQDPLRNTEAFF.

This chain joins TRBV27 and TRBJ2-5, with 8 bases aligning to TRBD2. Germline trimming cut 4 bases from V and 5 bases from J; bases unmatched to any gene: 12. CDR1 MNHEY and CDR2 SMNVEV come from the germline V gene (reference sequence). The CDR3 is 16 residues long. In DNA, the CDR3 is TGTGCCAGCAGTTCCCCTCGAGCTAGCGGGTTCGAGACCCAGTACTTC. Translated, it gives CASSSPRASGFETQYF.

V gene TRBV6-6 combines with J gene TRBJ2-3, with a possible D match to TRBD2 (5 bases). This CDR3 is 13 amino acids long. V was trimmed by 9 bases and J by 2 bases, leaving 12 bases between them. CDR1 is MNHNY, CDR2 SVGAGI, per germline (reference sequence). CDR3 protein: CARGDQYTDTQYF. The CDR3 bases are TGTGCCAGGGGAGACCAATACACAGATACGCAGTATTTT.

The rearrangement uses TRBV5-1 and TRBJ1-1; the match to TRBD1 covers 8 bases. The CDR3 has 15 residues. Per germline, CDR1 SGHRS and CDR2 YFSETQ. The V and J ends lost 0 bases and 1 base, in that order; junction bases with no gene match: 2. The CDR3 region is CASSLEGTGNTEAFF. In DNA form, the CDR3 reads TGCGCCAGCAGCTTGGAAGGGACAGGGAACACTGAAGCTTTCTTT.

This sequence joins TRBV29-1 and TRBJ2-7, with D perhaps matching TRBD1 (5 bases). V dropped 4 bases and J dropped 6 bases, with 10 bases sitting between them. Germline V gene data show CDR1 as SQVTM and CDR2 as ANQGSEA. This CDR3 is built from 11 residues. The CDR3 loop reads CSVGQGPEQYF. The CDR3 DNA is TGCAGCGTTGGGCAGGGTCCCGAGCAGTACTTC.

This rearrangement joins TRBV19 to TRBJ1-2; 7 nucleotides agree with TRBD1. The J segment lost 3 bases and the V segment lost 6 bases, leaving 7 bases of the junction unmatched. The CDR3 spans 14 residues. The germline gives CDR1 LNHDA, CDR2 SQIVND (reference sequence). CDR3 nucleotide sequence: TGTGCCAGTAGCCTCTGGGACAGAGACTATGGCTACACCTTC. This encodes CASSLWDRDYGYTF. Together with reference TRBV19 and TRBJ1-2, the CDR3 gives the full variable domain: DGGITQSPKYLFRKEGQNVTLSCEQNLNHDAMYWYRQDPGQGLRLIYYSQIVNDFQKGDIAEGYSVSREKKESFPLTVTSAQKNPTAFYLCASSLWDRDYGYTFGSGTRLTVV.

The rearrangement uses TRBV9 and TRBJ1-5; 7 bases fit TRBD1. The ends lost 7 bases at V and 4 bases at J; junction bases unmatched: 5. The CDR3 totals 13 residues. Germline V gene sequence: CDR1 SGDLS, CDR2 YYNGEE. CDR3 bases: TGTGCCAGCGCCAGGGGGGCGAATCAGCCCCAGCATTTT. Its translation: CASARGANQPQHF.

This clone was recorded only once. V and J are TRBV6-4 and TRBJ2-7; 10 positions agree with TRBD2. This CDR3 comprises 17 residues. From germline, CDR1 is MRHNA and CDR2 SNTAGT. Losses at the gene ends were 11 bases for V and 3 bases for J; bases not matched to a gene: 19. The CDR3 DNA sequence: TGTGCCCCCTGTCTAGCGGGAGATGACTTCGGAGGCTACGAGCAGTACTTC. Translation: CAPCLAGDDFGGYEQYF.

The V call is TRBV24-1, the J call TRBJ2-1; 7 nucleotides align to TRBD2. CDR3 length: 13 amino acids. J gave up 5 bases and V 7 bases, and 4 bases lay outside the gene matches. Germline CDR1 reads KGHDR; CDR2 reads SFDVKD. The CDR3 nucleotides are TGTGCCACCAGCAGCGGGGCTAACAATGAGCAGTTCTTC. The encoded protein is CATSSGANNEQFF.

The rearrangement links TRBV4-3 to TRBJ2-3, with D possibly matching TRBD2 (7 bases). The CDR3 length is 16 residues. From germline, CDR1 is LGHNA and CDR2 YSLEER. Trimming removed 0 bases at V and 0 bases at J, with 10 bases between. CDR3 sequence: CASSQDGGASTDTQYF. The CDR3 region has the DNA TGCGCCAGCAGCCAAGATGGGGGGGCGAGCACAGATACGCAGTATTTT.

The table lists this clone with a few counts. The chain links TRBV11-2 to TRBJ2-7, with 7 bases that match TRBD2. The junction had 10 bases not matched to a gene; V was cut back by 5 bases and J by 0 bases. CDR3 length equals 16 residues. Germline V gene sequence: CDR1 SGHAT, CDR2 FQNNGV. The CDR3 DNA sequence: TGTGCCAGCAGCCAAAGCGGGACCATAAGCTCCTACGAGCAGTACTTC. Translation gives CASSQSGTISSYEQYF.

J is TRBJ2-1 and V is TRBV11-1, with 11 bases identical to TRBD2. This CDR3 is 16 amino acids long. Germline V lookup: CDR1 SGHAT, CDR2 FQDESV (reference sequence). The V and J ends lost 2 bases and 6 bases, in that order; junction bases with no gene match: 6. This CDR3 is CASSLLGTSGFNEQFF. In DNA, the CDR3 is TGTGCCAGCAGCTTATTAGGGACTAGCGGTTTCAATGAGCAGTTCTTC.

This clone was observed a handful of times. The CDR3 loop reads CASSRLGAGSPLHF. The CDR3 DNA sequence: TGCGCCAGCAGCCGCCTGGGGGCTGGTTCACCCCTCCACTTT. V is TRBV4-3 and J is TRBJ1-6; possibly TRBD1 for D (6 bases). Looked up from germline, CDR1 is LGHNA and CDR2 is YSLEER. The length of the CDR3 is 14 residues. With 4 bases removed from V and 9 bases from J, the gap between germline ends came to 13 bases.

Details on this clone: A junction boundary mismatches the germline segment, possibly from a read error. The V and J genes are TRBV12-3 or TRBV12-4 and TRBJ1-2, with 12 bases matching TRBD1. The CDR3 length is 12 residues. CDR3 residues: CASSLGTGGDVF. The CDR3 DNA reads as TGTGCCAGCAGCCTCGGGACAGGGGGCGACGTCTTC.

This sequence joins TRBV7-6 and TRBJ1-3; 9 bases fit TRBD1. The CDR3 has 20 amino acids. With 1 base clipped from V and 2 bases from J, the junction kept 15 bases outside the gene matches. Per the germline V gene, CDR1 is SGHVS and CDR2 is FNYEAQ. The DNA for the CDR3 is TGTGCCAGCAGCTTAGTCAGGGGGACAGGGTTTAGCCCCACTGGAAACACCATATATTTT. It encodes CASSLVRGTGFSPTGNTIYF.

The V gene is TRBV4-3, the J gene TRBJ1-6; D may be TRBD1 (5 bases). This CDR3 is built from 13 residues. The ends were cut back, 1 base at V and 14 bases at J, with 12 bases in the middle. The germline CDR1 and CDR2 sequences are LGHNA and YSLEER. For the CDR3, the DNA is TGCGCCAGCAGCCAAGGGGATGGGGGGTCCCTCCACTTT. Translation: CASSQGDGGSLHF.

The chain uses TRBV5-4 and TRBJ1-4; D is possibly TRBD1 (5 bases). There are 15 residues in the CDR3. The V gene lost 3 bases and the J gene lost 3 bases, with 12 bases spanning the gap. Germline V lookup: CDR1 SGHNT, CDR2 YYREEE (reference sequence). CDR3: CASSSQGSANEKLFF. CDR3 sequence (DNA): TGTGCCAGCAGCTCCCAGGGAAGCGCTAATGAAAAACTGTTTTTT.

This chain joins TRBV9 and TRBJ1-2; D is unclear. The length of the CDR3 is 14 residues. Germline CDR1 SGDLS, CDR2 YYNGEE. Trimming removed 4 bases at V and 3 bases at J, with 13 bases between. CDR3 sequence reads: CASSPRGEYYGYTF. As DNA, the CDR3 is TGTGCCAGCAGCCCCCGCGGGGAATACTATGGCTACACCTTC.

This chain joins TRBV11-2 and TRBJ2-1; D possibly corresponds to TRBD2 (5 bases). Trimming removed 5 bases from V and 2 bases from J, with 7 bases in between. The germline V gene encodes CDR1 SGHAT and CDR2 FQNNGV. This CDR3 spans 13 amino acids. The DNA for the CDR3 is TGTGCCAGCAGCCCCGGGACCTACAATGAGCAGTTCTTC. Its translation is CASSPGTYNEQFF.

This clone has a single count. The germline gene is not matched at one end of the junction; a read error may be the cause. This chain joins TRBV6-1 and TRBJ2-5; D may be TRBD1 (5 bases). The CDR3 is made up of 14 amino acids. The germline V gene encodes CDR1 MNHNS and CDR2 SASEGT. CDR3 amino acids: CASIELQGRETQYF. CDR3 bases: TGTGCCAGCATTGAACTTCAGGGTAGGGAGACCCAGTACTTC.

The chain combines TRBV6-5 with TRBJ1-4; TRBD1 aligns across 7 bases. Germline trimming cut 8 bases from V and 3 bases from J; bases unmatched to any gene: 6. The germline V gene encodes CDR1 MNHEY and CDR2 SVGAGI. The length of the CDR3 is 14 residues. This CDR3 reads CASAPGTANEKLFF. The CDR3 region has the DNA TGTGCCAGCGCCCCCGGGACAGCTAATGAAAAACTGTTTTTT.

In DNA form, the CDR3 reads TGCGCCAGCAGCCCAGGGGTCGTCTATGGCTACACCTTC. It encodes CASSPGVVYGYTF. V gene TRBV5-1 combines with J gene TRBJ1-2; the D gene is possibly TRBD1 (6 bases). This CDR3 region has 13 residues. V dropped 4 bases and J dropped 4 bases, with 11 bases sitting between them. Germline V gene data show CDR1 as SGHRS and CDR2 as YFSETQ.

The gene calls are TRBV2 and TRBJ2-2, with D hard to call. This CDR3 is built from 15 residues. The germline V and J ends were trimmed by 4 bases and 0 bases, with 9 bases remaining between them. Germline loops: CDR1 SNHLY, CDR2 FYNNEI. CDR3 protein: CASSVGAANTGELFF. In DNA, the CDR3 is TGTGCCAGCAGTGTAGGAGCTGCGAACACCGGGGAGCTGTTTTTT.

This clone turned up a few times. This chain links TRBV18 with TRBJ2-7; possibly TRBD2 for D (5 bases). Germline V gene lookup returns CDR1 KGHSH and CDR2 LQKENI. The CDR3 is made up of 15 amino acids. Trimming left V 5 bases short and J 0 bases short, with 14 bases between. This CDR3 is CASSIAEAASYEQYF. For the CDR3, the DNA is TGTGCCAGCTCAATTGCGGAGGCCGCCTCCTACGAGCAGTACTTC.

This chain connects TRBV27 to TRBJ2-1, with D perhaps matching TRBD2 (5 bases). Trimming pared 1 base from V and 9 bases from J, leaving 10 bases between. The CDR3 has 13 residues. Germline-derived CDR1 and CDR2 are MNHEY and SMNVEV (reference sequence). CDR3 sequence: CASSLYRGTEQFF. The CDR3 DNA reads as TGTGCCAGCAGTTTATATCGGGGTACTGAGCAGTTCTTC.

The chain couples TRBV28 to TRBJ2-7; 8 positions agree with TRBD1. Per germline, CDR1 MDHEN and CDR2 SYDVKM. This CDR3 is 14 amino acids long. The trim removed 3 bases at V and 7 bases at J, leaving 8 bases unmatched. The CDR3 loop is CASSFWQGAGEQYF. Here the CDR3 DNA reads TGTGCCAGCAGTTTTTGGCAGGGGGCTGGGGAGCAGTACTTC.

V usage is TRBV9 and J usage is TRBJ2-1; TRBD2 is a possible D gene (6 bases). Trimming removed 3 bases at V and 5 bases at J, with 12 bases between. The CDR3 consists of 14 residues. The germline gives CDR1 SGDLS, CDR2 YYNGEE. CDR3 in amino acids: CASSAGLLDNEQFF. The CDR3 bases are TGTGCCAGCAGCGCGGGACTGCTCGACAATGAGCAGTTCTTC.

J is TRBJ1-1 and V is TRBV5-1; weak D call: TRBD1 (5 bases). CDR1 is SGHRS and CDR2 is YFSETQ in the germline V gene. V was cut by 2 bases and J by 1 base, with 12 bases left in between. This CDR3 spans 15 amino acids. The DNA of the CDR3 is TGCGCCAGCAGCTTCGCACTCACAGGGAACACTGAAGCTTTCTTT. Its protein product is CASSFALTGNTEAFF.

This chain uses TRBV6-5 with TRBJ2-7; 8 bases match TRBD1. Germline CDR1 and CDR2: MNHEY and SVGAGI. V was pared by 7 bases and J by 0 bases, with 8 bases of the junction left unmatched. The CDR3 loop spans 15 amino acids. DNA for the CDR3: TGTGCCAGCACGTTATCCGGGACAGGCTCCTACGAGCAGTACTTC. Its protein is CASTLSGTGSYEQYF.

The chain joins TRBV6-2 or TRBV6-3 to TRBJ2-6, with D possibly TRBD1 on 6 matching bases. Trimming removed 6 bases from V and 4 bases from J, with 19 bases in between. Germline lookup yields CDR1 MNHEY and CDR2 SVGEGT. The CDR3 sequence is 17 residues long. The CDR3 nucleotides read TGTGCCAGCAGCCAATACAGTACAGGGATAGGGGCCAACGTCCTGACTTTC. This sequence encodes CASSQYSTGIGANVLTF.

The chain links TRBV29-1 to TRBJ2-7; 7 bases agree with TRBD2. V lost 3 bases and J lost 2; bases outside the gene matches: 13. This CDR3 comprises 16 residues. CDR1 is SQVTM and CDR2 is ANQGSEA in the germline V gene. This CDR3 is CSVERGTGSPPYEQYF. The CDR3 nucleotides read TGCAGCGTTGAGCGGGGGACCGGGAGCCCCCCCTACGAGCAGTACTTC.

Of note for this clone: The sample carries other DNA sequences with the same CDR3. J is TRBJ1-5 and V is TRBV5-4; D is ambiguous. V was trimmed by 2 bases and J by 4 bases, leaving 7 bases between them. Germline V gene data show CDR1 as SGHNT and CDR2 as YYREEE (reference sequence). This CDR3 spans 13 amino acids. CDR3 residues: CASSFGGNQPQHF. CDR3 DNA sequence: TGTGCCAGCAGCTTTGGCGGTAATCAGCCCCAGCATTTT.